These T cell receptor beta chains were read from a single sample in a study of blood T cells in healthy people across ages. A single record per CDR3 protein comes from TCRdb applying MiXCR to the 5' RACE reads. The sample has 750,000 to 950,000 distinct CDR3 sequences, 25% to 35% seen once. This sample also appeared in a second study, on T cells of mothers and their children.

The sample comprised blood. Receptors originate from a woman in her thirties or forties in good health. Both conserved end residues are part of each CDR3. D genes are given only for firm matches. Clone size is given for some rows only: seen once, a few or many times, or a class if the clone is expanded.

v_gene,j_gene,d_gene,abundance,CDR3nt,CDR3aa
TRBV6-2/TRBV6-3,TRBJ1-5,.,few,TGTGCCAGCAGTCACGGGGCAGATTTAGGTCAGCCCCAGCATTTT,CASSHGADLGQPQHF
TRBV5-1,TRBJ1-5,.,few,TGCGCCAGCAGCGGACTCCCGGGAGCCAATCAGCCCCAGCATTTT,CASSGLPGANQPQHF
TRBV7-9,TRBJ1-4,.,few,TGTGCCAGCAGCTCTGCAAAAGCCTCGGGAGATTTTGAAAAACTGTTTTTT,CASSSAKASGDFEKLFF
TRBV6-5,TRBJ2-5,TRBD1,many,TGTGCCAGCAGTGCCGGACAGGGGCGGTGGGCGTACTTC,CASSAGQGRWAYF
TRBV28,TRBJ2-7,TRBD2,few,TGTGCCAGCAAGGGACTAGTCTACGAGCAGTACTTC,CASKGLVYEQYF
TRBV5-1,TRBJ1-2,.,many,TGCGCCAGCAGCTTGACTGGTACCACAGGGACCTACTATGGCTACACCTTC,CASSLTGTTGTYYGYTF
TRBV3-1,TRBJ2-4,TRBD1,few,TGTGCCAGCAGCCAGGAGGGACAGGGGGCCAAAAACATTCAGTACTTC,CASSQEGQGAKNIQYF
TRBV2,TRBJ2-7,TRBD1,few,TGTGCCAGCAGTAGGGACAGGGGAGCCGAGCAGTACTTC,CASSRDRGAEQYF
TRBV12-3/TRBV12-4,TRBJ1-5,.,.,TGTGCCAGCAGTCGGGACGTTAATCAGCCCAAGCATTTT,CASSRDVNQPKHF
TRBV16,TRBJ1-2,.,.,TGTGCCAGCAGCCAATCAGGGGCGCTGTGGTATGGCTACACCTTC,CASSQSGALWYGYTF
TRBV20-1,TRBJ1-5,TRBD1,few,TGCAGTGCAACAGGGGGCCTGGGCAATCAGCCCCAGCATTTT,CSATGGLGNQPQHF
TRBV27,TRBJ2-5,.,.,TGTGCCAGCAGTACCCGACTAGTTGGGGGAGAGACCCAGTACTTC,CASSTRLVGGETQYF
TRBV20-1,TRBJ2-5,.,few,TGCAGTGCTAGAGATAGAACCCGACTCCAAGAGACCCAGTACTTC,CSARDRTRLQETQYF
TRBV5-1,TRBJ2-3,TRBD2,.,TGCGCCAGCAGCTTGCTGGGCGGGAGCACAGGTACGCAGTATTTT,CASSLLGGSTGTQYF
TRBV7-2,TRBJ2-3,TRBD2,.,TGTGCCAGCAGCTCCCTACTACGCAGGAGCGGGGCAGATACGCAGTATTTT,CASSSLLRRSGADTQYF
TRBV7-2,TRBJ2-5,TRBD2,many,TGTGCCAGCAGCTTCGGCGGGGGGGGAGAGACCCAGTACTTC,CASSFGGGGETQYF
TRBV29-1,TRBJ2-1,TRBD1,many,TGCAGCGCCGCGGGACAGGGGAAATACAATGAGCAGTTCTTC,CSAAGQGKYNEQFF